Shown below are 19 T cell receptor beta chains from a single sample sequenced in a study of Tregs in tolerant kidney transplant recipients. Sequencing was performed with immunoSEQ multiplex PCR; in TCRdb, only in-frame clones are kept and a portion is missing. The sample lists 1,200 or so clones, 35% to 50% occurring once. These receptors have no known antigen. Sample: Tregs from blood cultured with allogeneic cells. Receptor source: a human donor in good health.

In its sample, this clone was seen a few times. V is TRBV15 and J is TRBJ1-2; no definite D call. Per the germline V gene, CDR1 is LNHNV and CDR2 is YYDKDF (reference sequence). V lost 1 base, J lost 3 bases, and 9 bases lay in between. CDR3 size: 14 residues. CDR3 coding DNA: TGTGCCACCAGCAGAGGTACCCGGTACTATGGCTACACCTTC. Translated, it gives CATSRGTRYYGYTF.

DNA of the CDR3: TGTGCCAGCAGCTCCGGGACAGGGTTTTTTCAGCCCCAGCATTTT. Amino acids: CASSSGTGFFQPQHF. The chain has TRBV5-8 and TRBJ1-5, with TRBD1 matching over 9 bases. With 3 bases clipped from V and 6 bases from J, the junction kept 7 bases outside the gene matches. This CDR3 comprises 15 residues. Germline lookup yields CDR1 SGHTS and CDR2 YDEGEE. Variable domain in full (rest from reference TRBV5-8 and TRBJ1-5): EAGVTQSPTHLIKTRGQQATLRCSPISGHTSVYWYQQALGLGLQFLLWYDEGEERNRGNFPPRFSGRQFPNYSSELNVNALELEDSALYLCASSSGTGFFQPQHFGDGTRLSIL.

In this sample, this clone turned up a few times. The chain has TRBV7-3 and TRBJ1-5; D unresolved. Germline V gene data show CDR1 as SGHTA and CDR2 as FQGTGA. With 8 bases removed from V and 5 bases from J, the gap between germline ends came to 13 bases. This CDR3 has 13 residues. The CDR3 is CASGSRVDQPQHF. DNA of the CDR3: TGTGCCAGCGGATCGAGGGTGGATCAGCCCCAGCATTTT.

This clone occurred a few times. Compared with germline, one end of the junction differs, possibly owing to a read error. The genes are TRBV10-3 and TRBJ1-3; D uncertain. Per the germline V gene, CDR1 is ENHRY and CDR2 is SYGVKD. The CDR3 contains 13 residues. The CDR3 reads CASSRISGNTIYF. CDR3 sequence (DNA): TGTGCCAGCAGTCGGATCTCTGGAAACACCATATATTTT.

V is TRBV4-2 and J is TRBJ1-1, with 10 bases that match TRBD1. Germline V gives CDR1 LGHNA, CDR2 YNFKEQ. V lost 1 base and J lost 11; bases outside the gene matches: 7. This CDR3 is built from 14 residues. The DNA for the CDR3 is TGTGCCAGCAGCCAAGGGACAGGGGGATTCAGGGCTTTCTTT. Protein product: CASSQGTGGFRAFF.

This rearrangement joins TRBV9 to TRBJ2-3, with a weak D call TRBD2 (6 bases). The germline V and J ends were trimmed by 0 bases and 2 bases, with 7 bases remaining between them. The CDR3 runs 14 residues. The germline gives CDR1 SGDLS, CDR2 YYNGEE. The CDR3 nucleotides are TGTGCCAGCAGCGTAGAGGACTACACAGATACGCAGTATTTT. Translation: CASSVEDYTDTQYF.

The chain is built from TRBV7-3 and TRBJ1-2, with D unclear. V was shortened by 2 bases and J by 8 bases, with 12 bases between the two germline ends. The CDR3 loop spans 13 amino acids. Germline values: CDR1 SGHTA, CDR2 FQGTGA. CDR3 sequence reads: CASSLAPGAGYTF. Written as DNA, the CDR3 is TGTGCCAGCAGCTTAGCGCCTGGTGCGGGCTACACCTTC.

This sequence joins TRBV11-1 and TRBJ1-1; no definite D call. V was pared by 4 bases and J by 4 bases, with 13 bases between. This CDR3 comprises 14 residues. Germline V gene lookup returns CDR1 SGHAT and CDR2 FQDESV (reference sequence). As DNA, the CDR3 is TGTGCCAGCAGCTCCCCGGAGGGTTTCACTGAAGCTTTCTTT. It yields the protein CASSSPEGFTEAFF.

Within the sample, this clone is medium-sized (0.01 to 0.1%). This chain connects TRBV5-6 to TRBJ2-5, with a weak D call TRBD2 (6 bases). The CDR3 runs to 16 residues. Trimming cost V 1 base and J 1 base, with 14 bases left between them. Germline V CDR1 and CDR2: SGHDT, YYEEEE. In DNA form, the CDR3 reads TGTGCCAGCAGCTTGATAAGGGACTGGACCCAAGAGACCCAGTACTTC. Amino acid sequence: CASSLIRDWTQETQYF.

By sample share, this clone is medium-sized. The chain links TRBV2 to TRBJ1-1, with a tentative D call TRBD1 (5 bases). CDR3 length: 15 residues. The germline V gene has CDR1 SNHLY and CDR2 FYNNEI. V lost 4 bases and J lost 0, with 12 bases in between. CDR3 sequence: CASSVDSAMNTEAFF. Here the CDR3 DNA reads TGTGCCAGCAGTGTAGACAGTGCTATGAACACTGAAGCTTTCTTT.

By proportion, this clone is medium-sized. For the CDR3, the DNA is TGTGCCAGTAGTATAAGGACGCTCGCGATGAATCAGCCCCAGCATTTT. It specifies CASSIRTLAMNQPQHF. This chain joins TRBV19 and TRBJ1-5; the D is unclear. CDR3 length: 16 amino acids. Germline V gives CDR1 LNHDA, CDR2 SQIVND (reference sequence). V was clipped by 2 bases and J by 4 bases, with 15 bases between them.

This clone was seen more than once but under ten times. The gene calls are TRBV4-2 and TRBJ1-1, with D tentatively TRBD1 (5 bases). The CDR3 loop spans 15 amino acids. The V and J ends lost 2 bases and 7 bases respectively, with 17 bases between them. The germline gives CDR1 LGHNA, CDR2 YNFKEQ. The CDR3 region has the DNA TGTGCCAGCAGCCAAACCCTGGGCAGGGAGAATGAAGCTTTCTTT. It encodes CASSQTLGRENEAFF.

The CDR3 region is CASSLADRGRSYEQYF. In DNA form, the CDR3 reads TGTGCCAGCAGCTTAGCGGATAGGGGACGCTCCTACGAGCAGTACTTC. The J gene is TRBJ2-7, the V gene TRBV7-9, with D perhaps matching TRBD1 or TRBD2 (5 bases each). The CDR3 totals 16 residues. From germline, CDR1 is SEHNR and CDR2 FQNEAQ (reference sequence). V lost 0 bases and J 0 bases, leaving 12 bases between the germline ends.

The genes are TRBV7-2 and TRBJ1-6; possibly TRBD1 for D (5 bases). This CDR3 region has 14 residues. V lost 2 bases and J 10 bases, leaving 12 bases between the germline ends. The germline V gene encodes CDR1 SGHTA and CDR2 FQGNSA. The CDR3 sequence is CASSLMQGRSPLHF. The CDR3 DNA reads as TGTGCCAGCAGCTTAATGCAGGGAAGGTCACCCCTCCACTTT.

By sample fraction, this clone is large. The V gene is TRBV19, the J gene TRBJ1-2; D may be TRBD1 (6 bases). Trimming pared 1 base from V and 5 bases from J, leaving 17 bases between. Germline V CDR1 and CDR2: LNHDA, SQIVND (reference sequence). This CDR3 has 16 amino acids. CDR3 residues: CASSIVGQRLIYGYTF. The CDR3 nucleotides read TGTGCCAGTAGTATAGTAGGACAGCGGCTGATATATGGCTACACCTTC.

This clone is medium-sized within its sample. This chain uses TRBV2 with TRBJ2-3; TRBD2 agrees at 12 bases. The germline gives CDR1 SNHLY, CDR2 FYNNEI. This CDR3 spans 17 amino acids. Losses at the gene ends were 7 bases for V and 8 bases for J; bases not matched to a gene: 16. The CDR3 loop reads CASTLIALAGGTGTQYF. As DNA, the CDR3 is TGTGCCAGCACCCTAATTGCTCTAGCGGGAGGGACCGGTACGCAGTATTTT.

This chain connects TRBV5-1 to TRBJ1-2; D gene uncertain. Between the trimmed V and J ends, which lost 0 bases and 5 bases, there was a span of 8 bases. Germline V CDR1 and CDR2: SGHRS, YFSETQ. There are 13 residues in the CDR3. CDR3 coding DNA: TGCGCCAGCAGCTTGGGCGACATATATGGCTACACCTTC. It yields the protein CASSLGDIYGYTF.

The chain couples TRBV15 to TRBJ1-2, with a tentative D call TRBD1 (5 bases). Trimming removed 0 bases at V and 9 bases at J, with 17 bases between. The CDR3 runs 15 residues. Germline-derived CDR1 and CDR2 are LNHNV and YYDKDF (reference sequence). This CDR3 is CATSRDLGVGYSYTF. The CDR3 DNA is TGTGCCACCAGCAGAGATTTGGGGGTGGGGTATAGCTACACCTTC.

This clone was seen a few times. CDR3 residues: CASSLGGRTQYF. The CDR3 nucleotides are TGTGCCAGCAGCCTAGGGGGGAGGACCCAGTACTTC. This chain joins TRBV11-1 and TRBJ2-5, with D perhaps assigned TRBD1 or TRBD2 (6 bases each). This CDR3 has 12 residues. The V end was cut by 5 bases, the J end by 7 bases, with 11 bases between. Germline V lookup: CDR1 SGHAT, CDR2 FQDESV (reference sequence).